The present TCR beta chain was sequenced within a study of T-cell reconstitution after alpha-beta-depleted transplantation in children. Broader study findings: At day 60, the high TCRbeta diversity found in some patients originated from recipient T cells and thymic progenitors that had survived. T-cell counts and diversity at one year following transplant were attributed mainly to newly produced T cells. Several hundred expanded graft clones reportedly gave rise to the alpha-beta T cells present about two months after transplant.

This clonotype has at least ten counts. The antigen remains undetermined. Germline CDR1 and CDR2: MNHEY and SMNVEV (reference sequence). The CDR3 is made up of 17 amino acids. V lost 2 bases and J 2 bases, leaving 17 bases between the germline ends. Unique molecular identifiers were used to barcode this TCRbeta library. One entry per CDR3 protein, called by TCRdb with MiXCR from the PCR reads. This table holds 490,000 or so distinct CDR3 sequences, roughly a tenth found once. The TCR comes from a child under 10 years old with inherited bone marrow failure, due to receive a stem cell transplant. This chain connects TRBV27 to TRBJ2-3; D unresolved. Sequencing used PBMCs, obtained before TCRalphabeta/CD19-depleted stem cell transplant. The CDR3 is CASSLEYSLSHTDTQYF. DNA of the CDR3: TGTGCCAGCAGTTTAGAGTACAGCCTCAGTCACACAGATACGCAGTATTTT.